Each of the 4 T cell receptor beta chains below was sequenced from the same sample in a study of vaccination effects on CD4 cells after COVID-19. Under the ViraFEST assay, PBMC were stimulated with viral peptide pools so that antigen-specific CD4+ T cells expanded. Sequencing was performed afterwards. Subsequent to a culture period of under twelve days, CD4+ T cells were isolated. Everyone in the study got two shots of either the BNT162b2 or mRNA-1273 vaccine. The table came from immunoSEQ multiplex PCR; TCRdb's copy has only in-frame clones and leaves some out. The table has more than 20,000 clones, roughly 72% seen once. These receptors have no known antigen. This material consisted of CD4+ T cells from PBMCs cultured with HCoV-NL63 spike peptides, taken after COVID-19 vaccination. The receptors were gathered from a human donor who received a COVID-19 vaccine.

The J gene is TRBJ1-2, the V gene TRBV27, with D possibly matching TRBD1 (6 bases). The CDR3 runs 15 residues. Trimming shortened V by 6 bases and J by 5 bases, and 19 bases separated the two germline ends. Per the germline V gene, CDR1 is MNHEY and CDR2 is SMNVEV (reference sequence). In nucleotides, the CDR3 is TGTGCCAGCAGCTTCTCCCTGCAGCAGGGGTATGGCTACACCTTC. Its protein product is CASSFSLQQGYGYTF.

The chain carries TRBV30 and TRBJ1-4; TRBD1 aligns across 8 bases. Unmatched junction bases numbered 8, after V lost 8 bases and J lost 3 bases. This CDR3 contains 14 residues. CDR1 and CDR2 from the germline V gene are GTSNPN and SVGIG (reference sequence). CDR3 nucleotide sequence: TGTGCCGCCTACAGGGGGGACGCTAATGAAAAACTGTTTTTT. The encoded protein is CAAYRGDANEKLFF.

The rearrangement uses TRBV5-1 and TRBJ2-5, with 11 positions matching TRBD2. This CDR3 is 16 amino acids long. Germline V lookup: CDR1 SGHRS, CDR2 YFSETQ. With V trimmed by 4 bases and J by 4 bases, 9 bases remained unmatched. The CDR3 region has the DNA TGCGCCAGCAGCGTAAGACACGGGACTAGCGGAGAGACCCAGTACTTC. Translated: CASSVRHGTSGETQYF.

The genes are TRBV13 and TRBJ2-7; D perhaps matches TRBD2 (7 bases). Germline V gives CDR1 PRHDT, CDR2 FYEKMQ (reference sequence). The V gene lost 6 bases and the J gene lost 5 bases, with 17 bases spanning the gap. The CDR3 is 14 amino acids. The CDR3 sequence: CASRSRRGRNEQYF. The CDR3 DNA reads as TGTGCCAGCAGATCCCGGCGGGGGCGCAACGAGCAGTACTTC. Filled out from reference TRBV13 and TRBJ2-7, the complete variable domain reads AAGVIQSPRHLIKEKRETATLKCYPIPRHDTVYWYQQGPGQDPQFLISFYEKMQSDKGSIPDRFSAQQFSDYHSELNMSSLELGDSALYFCASRSRRGRNEQYFGPGTRLTVT.